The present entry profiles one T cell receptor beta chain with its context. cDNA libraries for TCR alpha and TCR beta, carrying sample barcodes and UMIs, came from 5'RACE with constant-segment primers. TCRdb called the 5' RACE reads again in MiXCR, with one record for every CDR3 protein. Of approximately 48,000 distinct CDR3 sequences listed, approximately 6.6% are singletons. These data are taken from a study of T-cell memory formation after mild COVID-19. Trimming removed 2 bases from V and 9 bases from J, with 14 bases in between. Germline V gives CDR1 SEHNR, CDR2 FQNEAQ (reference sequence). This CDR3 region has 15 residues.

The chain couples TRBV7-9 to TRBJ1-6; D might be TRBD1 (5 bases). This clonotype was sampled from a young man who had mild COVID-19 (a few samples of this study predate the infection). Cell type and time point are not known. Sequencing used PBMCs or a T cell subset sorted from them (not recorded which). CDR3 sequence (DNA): TGTGCCAGCAGCTTACAGCAGGGAGGAACTTCACCCCTCCACTTT. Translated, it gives CASSLQQGGTSPLHF.